These 25 T cell receptor beta chains originate from one sample sequenced in a study of blood T cell repertoires in COVID-19 (dated by TCRdb to about 2020). Receptors were amplified or captured by the immunoSEQ multiplex PCR assay. This is the immuneACCESS table as TCRdb keeps it, with only in-frame sequences that have V and J called. A part of the clones is gone; compared with another copy, unresolved V genes explain less than half, and the rest is unexplained. The sample table shows more than 75,000 clones, and about nine tenths are seen once. The biggest ten clones account for about 2.3% of the sample. Sample: peripheral blood. The receptors originated from a man aged 45 to 65 with acute or convalescent COVID-19.

This clone appeared once. DNA for the CDR3: TGTGCCAGTAGTATAATTAGCGGATCCTACGAGCAGTACTTC. Translating it yields CASSIISGSYEQYF. This chain connects TRBV19 to TRBJ2-7; maybe TRBD2 (6 bases). The germline V gene has CDR1 LNHDA and CDR2 SQIVND (reference sequence). V gave up 2 bases and J gave up 1 base, with 9 bases separating them. This CDR3 is built from 14 residues.

The rearrangement joins TRBV12-3 or TRBV12-4 to TRBJ1-1; 7 nucleotides agree with TRBD1. The V gene end was trimmed by 4 bases and the J gene end by 7 bases; junction bases not matched to a gene: 3. This CDR3 region has 12 residues. CDR3 sequence: CASSSGTDEAFF. The CDR3 DNA sequence: TGTGCCAGCAGTTCCGGGACAGATGAAGCTTTCTTT.

The rearrangement joins TRBV7-5 to TRBJ2-3; the D call in the table, TRBD2, was not verified against the DNA. TRBV7-5 is tagged as a pseudogene. The CDR3 has 19 residues. CDR3 amino acids: CVRSLDESFGETYTDTQYF. The CDR3, as DNA: TGTGTCAGAAGCTTAGACGAAAGTTTTGGGGAGACATACACAGATACGCAGTATTTT.

V usage is TRBV7-3 and J usage is TRBJ1-1, with 7 bases lining up with TRBD1. The germline CDR1 and CDR2 sequences are SGHTA and FQGTGA. The length of the CDR3 is 14 residues. The J segment lost 5 bases and the V segment lost 5 bases, leaving 8 bases of the junction unmatched. CDR3: CASSAGQVGTEAFF. The CDR3 nucleotides are TGTGCCAGCAGCGCCGGACAGGTCGGGACTGAAGCTTTCTTT.

CDR3 region: CASSSRTSGSPGELFF. The CDR3 region has the DNA TGTGCCAGCAGCTCAAGGACTAGCGGGAGCCCCGGGGAGCTGTTTTTT. This sequence joins TRBV5-4 and TRBJ2-2; TRBD2 matches 13 bases. CDR3 length: 16 amino acids. Germline V CDR1 and CDR2: SGHNT, YYREEE (reference sequence). V lost 3 bases, J lost 6 bases, and 5 bases stayed unmatched.

The V gene is TRBV7-9, the J gene TRBJ2-1; a weak D match, TRBD1 (5 bases). The CDR3 is made up of 14 amino acids. Deletions cut 2 bases from V and 4 bases from J, with 9 bases between. Looked up from germline, CDR1 is SEHNR and CDR2 is FQNEAQ (reference sequence). DNA of the CDR3: TGTGCCAGCAGCTTAACGACAGATTACAATGAGCAGTTCTTC. Translated: CASSLTTDYNEQFF.

The CDR3 nucleotides are TGTGCCAGTAGTATTGGGGGGGATTCACCCCTCCACTTT. Translation: CASSIGGDSPLHF. The rearrangement links TRBV19 to TRBJ1-6, with D tentatively TRBD1 (5 bases). The CDR3 spans 13 residues. Between the trimmed V and J ends, which lost 3 bases and 8 bases, there was a span of 8 bases. The germline gives CDR1 LNHDA, CDR2 SQIVND (reference sequence).

The J gene is TRBJ1-1, the V gene TRBV3-1 (or the pseudogene TRBV3-2); D gene uncertain. Per germline, CDR1 LGHDT and CDR2 YNNKEL (reference sequence). Trimming shortened V by 4 bases and J by 7 bases, and 7 bases separated the two germline ends. The CDR3 is 11 amino acids. Here the CDR3 DNA reads TGTGCCAGCAGCCGGACTAATGAAGCTTTCTTT. It yields the protein CASSRTNEAFF.

The genes are TRBV5-5 and TRBJ1-2, with 8 bases that match TRBD1. The CDR3 has 13 amino acids. Trimming removed 3 bases from V and 7 bases from J; junction bases left unmatched: 5. In germline, CDR1 is SGHKS, CDR2 YYEKEE (reference sequence). The CDR3 sequence: CASSSQGALGYTF. DNA for the CDR3: TGTGCCAGCAGCTCGCAGGGGGCGCTTGGCTACACCTTC.

The chain employs TRBV12-3 or TRBV12-4 and TRBJ1-6; 7 positions agree with TRBD1. The ends lost 7 bases at V and 10 bases at J; junction bases unmatched: 7. This CDR3 has 13 amino acids. The CDR3 DNA follows: TGTGCCAGCACCCAGACAGGGCGGTCACCCCTCCACTTT. This encodes CASTQTGRSPLHF.

The chain combines TRBV4-1 with TRBJ1-5; no definite D call. The CDR3 has 20 residues. CDR1 and CDR2 from the germline V gene are MGHRA and YSYEKL. Trimming removed 0 bases at V and 5 bases at J, with 26 bases between. CDR3 nucleotides: TGCGCCAGCAGCCAAGATCCCCTTGACTGGACTACAAGGGTGGATCAGCCCCAGCATTTT. Its translation is CASSQDPLDWTTRVDQPQHF.

V and J are TRBV4-2 and TRBJ1-3; TRBD1 agrees at 7 bases. This CDR3 has 18 amino acids. J was trimmed by 2 bases and V by 1 base; bases with no gene match: 11. Germline V lookup: CDR1 LGHNA, CDR2 YNFKEQ. This chain's CDR3 is CASSQVSDREAPGNTIYF. CDR3 nucleotides: TGTGCCAGCAGCCAAGTCTCTGACAGGGAGGCCCCTGGAAACACCATATATTTT.

DNA of the CDR3: TGTGCCAGTAGTACGATTGACAGCTATGGCTACACCTTC. Encoded protein: CASSTIDSYGYTF. The J gene is TRBJ1-2, the V gene TRBV19; D might be TRBD1 (5 bases). V lost 4 bases and J lost 4, with 10 bases in between. The CDR3 has 13 residues. The V gene's germline CDR1 is LNHDA and CDR2 SQIVND (reference sequence).

The chain joins TRBV28 to TRBJ1-5, with 8 bases aligning to TRBD1. The CDR3 has 17 amino acids. Per the germline V gene, CDR1 is MDHEN and CDR2 is SYDVKM. V was pared by 5 bases and J by 0 bases, with 9 bases of the junction left unmatched. The CDR3 region is CASSRRQGTYSNQPQHF. DNA for the CDR3: TGTGCCAGCAGTCGCCGACAGGGGACATATAGCAATCAGCCCCAGCATTTT.

The chain employs TRBV30 and TRBJ1-1, with D uncertain. Germline assignment: CDR1 GTSNPN and CDR2 SVGIG (reference sequence). This CDR3 spans 12 amino acids. Between the trimmed V and J ends, which lost 2 bases and 6 bases, there was a span of 10 bases. CDR3: CAWSFLQAEAFF. CDR3 DNA: TGTGCCTGGAGTTTCCTTCAGGCTGAAGCTTTCTTT.

J is TRBJ2-7 and V is TRBV11-2; tentatively, D is TRBD1 (6 bases). Per germline, CDR1 SGHAT and CDR2 FQNNGV. The CDR3 loop spans 14 amino acids. V dropped 0 bases and J dropped 2 bases, with 8 bases sitting between them. Here the CDR3 reads CASSLERTAYEQYF. The CDR3 DNA follows: TGTGCCAGCAGCTTAGAACGGACAGCCTACGAGCAGTACTTC.

The V call is TRBV7-2, the J call TRBJ1-3; D might be TRBD1 (5 bases). CDR1 is SGHTA and CDR2 is FQGNSA in the germline V gene. The CDR3 has 14 amino acids. Trimming cost V 2 bases and J 2 bases, with 7 bases left between them. In nucleotides, the CDR3 is TGTGCCAGCAGCTTAAGCAGGGCTGGAAACACCATATATTTT. Its translation: CASSLSRAGNTIYF.

The rearrangement uses TRBV4-1 and TRBJ1-5; TRBD1 matches at 7 bases. V dropped 1 base and J dropped 5; count of bases not matched to a gene: 8. Germline loops: CDR1 MGHRA, CDR2 YSYEKL. There are 16 residues in the CDR3. Here the CDR3 DNA reads TGCGCCAGCAGCCAAGGTAACAGGGGCTTAGATCAGCCCCAGCATTTT. Protein product: CASSQGNRGLDQPQHF.

In this sample, this clone turned up a few times. The rearrangement uses TRBV5-4 and TRBJ2-1; the match to TRBD2 covers 8 bases. V gave up 4 bases and J gave up 7 bases; unmatched junction bases: 13. This CDR3 comprises 16 residues. The V gene's germline CDR1 is SGHNT and CDR2 YYREEE (reference sequence). The CDR3 spells CASSPREAGAGNEQFF. The CDR3 nucleotides read TGTGCCAGCAGCCCGCGGGAAGCGGGAGCGGGTAATGAGCAGTTCTTC.

The V gene is TRBV7-9, the J gene TRBJ2-7; D gene unclear. V lost 5 bases to trimming and J lost 0 bases, with 11 bases between them. CDR1 SEHNR and CDR2 FQNEAQ come from the germline V gene (reference sequence). CDR3 length: 14 amino acids. CDR3 amino acids: CASSRPSSSYEQYF. Here the CDR3 DNA reads TGTGCCAGCAGCCGACCCTCTAGCTCCTACGAGCAGTACTTC.

This clone was detected only once. CDR3 DNA sequence: TGTGCCAGCAGCTCTTCCGAGGCGGGACCCGCAGAAAAACTGTTTTTT. Its translation: CASSSSEAGPAEKLFF. This chain connects TRBV7-6 to TRBJ1-4; perhaps TRBD1 as D (5 bases). Germline CDR1 and CDR2: SGHVS and FNYEAQ. This CDR3 spans 16 amino acids. V was clipped by 4 bases and J by 8 bases, with 20 bases between them.

This chain connects TRBV28 to TRBJ1-2; 8 nucleotides align to TRBD1. The CDR3 contains 13 residues. The junction had 4 bases not matched to a gene; V was cut back by 6 bases and J by 4 bases. CDR1 MDHEN and CDR2 SYDVKM come from the germline V gene. The CDR3 DNA reads as TGTGCCAGCAGCCCAGGGGGCCTCTATGGCTACACCTTC. Translating it yields CASSPGGLYGYTF.

CDR3 region: CASSLYGGRGLTDTQYF. DNA of the CDR3: TGCGCCAGCAGCTTGTACGGGGGCAGGGGGCTCACAGATACGCAGTATTTT. The rearrangement uses TRBV5-1 and TRBJ2-3, with 8 nucleotides matching TRBD1. The V gene's germline CDR1 is SGHRS and CDR2 YFSETQ. CDR3 length equals 17 residues. Unmatched junction bases numbered 9, after V lost 1 base and J lost 2 bases.

The V gene is TRBV11-3, the J gene TRBJ2-2; the match to TRBD2 covers 9 bases. The CDR3 length is 18 residues. V shed 0 bases, J shed 1 base, and the junction held 6 bases outside the gene matches. CDR1 is SGHNT, CDR2 YENEEA, per germline. Written as DNA, the CDR3 is TGTGCCAGCAGCTTAGACTCCTCAGCGGGGGGGAACACCGGGGAGCTGTTTTTT. Translation: CASSLDSSAGGNTGELFF.

The chain has TRBV6-5 and TRBJ1-2, with TRBD1 matching 7 bases. V was clipped by 5 bases and J by 8 bases; unmatched bases: 11. The CDR3 loop spans 14 amino acids. Germline CDR1 MNHEY, CDR2 SVGAGI. The CDR3: CASSPPGQAQGYTF. The CDR3 DNA follows: TGTGCCAGCAGTCCGCCCGGACAGGCTCAGGGCTACACCTTC.